A single sample is the source of the 5 T cell receptor beta chains below, sequenced in a study of brain metastases from non-small cell lung cancer. Profiled with immunoSEQ multiplex PCR; TCRdb holds only in-frame clones, not every one. Counted here are roughly 14,000 clones, under 85% occurring once; the ten biggest clones make up under 8.5%. Sequencing input: primary lung tumor tissue. The receptors were gathered from a donor over 35 with non-small cell lung cancer.

This chain links TRBV5-5 with TRBJ1-2; D unresolved. Germline V lookup: CDR1 SGHKS, CDR2 YYEKEE (reference sequence). Trimming cost V 2 bases and J 8 bases, with 16 bases left between them. The CDR3 totals 14 residues. DNA of the CDR3: TGTGCCAGCAGCTTCACTCGCAAGGCTGAAGGCTACACCTTC. This codes for CASSFTRKAEGYTF.

This clone appeared a single time. This sequence joins TRBV29-1 and TRBJ1-1; no clear D. The CDR3 is made up of 14 amino acids. Trimming pared 0 bases from V and 0 bases from J, leaving 8 bases between. Germline values: CDR1 SQVTM, CDR2 ANQGSEA. The CDR3 coding sequence is TGCAGCGTTGAAGAGCCACCCTTGAACACTGAAGCTTTCTTT. This translates into CSVEEPPLNTEAFF.

A remark on this clone: Other DNA sequences of this sample code for an identical CDR3. The V call is TRBV7-9, the J call TRBJ1-2; TRBD1 matches 8 bases. CDR3 length equals 17 residues. Germline CDR1 SEHNR, CDR2 FQNEAQ (reference sequence). Trimming at V came to 6 bases and at J to 2 bases, leaving 14 bases not matched to a gene. The CDR3 here is CASSRPEGTGINYGYTF. The CDR3 region has the DNA TGTGCCAGCAGTCGCCCGGAAGGGACAGGCATCAACTATGGCTACACCTTC.

The chain is built from TRBV6-6 and TRBJ2-7; 7 bases match TRBD2. This CDR3 spans 15 amino acids. Per the germline V gene, CDR1 is MNHNY and CDR2 is SVGAGI (reference sequence). V dropped 8 bases and J dropped 3; count of bases not matched to a gene: 13. Written as DNA, the CDR3 is TGTGCCAGCCGATTTGGGGGGGGGAAGAGCTACGAGCAGTACTTC. Its protein is CASRFGGGKSYEQYF.

The chain recombines TRBV24-1 with TRBJ2-1; TRBD1 aligns across 7 bases. Per the germline V gene, CDR1 is KGHDR and CDR2 is SFDVKD. The J segment lost 6 bases and the V segment lost 1 base, leaving 8 bases of the junction unmatched. CDR3 size: 16 residues. CDR3: CATSDFWASGGNEQFF. In DNA, the CDR3 is TGTGCCACCAGTGATTTCTGGGCCTCAGGGGGCAATGAGCAGTTCTTC.